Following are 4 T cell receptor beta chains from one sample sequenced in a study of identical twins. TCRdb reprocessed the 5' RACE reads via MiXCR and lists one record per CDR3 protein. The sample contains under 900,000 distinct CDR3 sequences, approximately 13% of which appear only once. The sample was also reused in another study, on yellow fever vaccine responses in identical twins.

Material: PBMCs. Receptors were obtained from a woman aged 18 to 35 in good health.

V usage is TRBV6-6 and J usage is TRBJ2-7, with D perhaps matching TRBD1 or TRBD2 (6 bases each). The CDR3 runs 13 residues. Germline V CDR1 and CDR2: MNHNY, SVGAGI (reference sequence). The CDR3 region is CNTGCRGASEQYV. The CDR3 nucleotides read TGTAACACGGGGTGTAGGGGGGCTTCCGAGCAGTACGTC.

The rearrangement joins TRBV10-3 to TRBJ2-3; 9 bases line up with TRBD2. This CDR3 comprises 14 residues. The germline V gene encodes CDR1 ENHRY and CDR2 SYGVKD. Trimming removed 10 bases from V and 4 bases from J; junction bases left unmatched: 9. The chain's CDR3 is CATTVAGVSDTQYF. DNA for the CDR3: TGTGCCACAACCGTAGCGGGAGTCTCAGATACGCAGTATTTT.

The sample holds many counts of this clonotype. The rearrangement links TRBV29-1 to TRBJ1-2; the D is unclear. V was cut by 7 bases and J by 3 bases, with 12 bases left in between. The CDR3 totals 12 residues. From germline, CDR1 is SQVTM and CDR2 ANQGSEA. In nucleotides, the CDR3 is TGCAGCGCGGTGACCGGAGACTATGGCTACACCTTC. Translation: CSAVTGDYGYTF.

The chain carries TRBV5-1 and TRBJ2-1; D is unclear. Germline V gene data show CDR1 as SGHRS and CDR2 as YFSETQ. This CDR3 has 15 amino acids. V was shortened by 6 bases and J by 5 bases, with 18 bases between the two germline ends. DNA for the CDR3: TGCGCCAGCACTTCGAAGTGGGAAGGAAACAATGAGCAGTTCTTC. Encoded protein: CASTSKWEGNNEQFF.